A selection of T cell receptor beta chains follows, all from one sample in a study of T cells after yellow fever vaccination. One entry per CDR3 protein, called by TCRdb with MiXCR from the 5' RACE reads. The table shows 200,000 to 250,000 distinct CDR3 sequences, with less than 8.5% occurring only once. The specimen was CD4+ T cells sorted from PBMCs, collected 15 days after the yellow fever booster vaccination. Source of these receptors: a man aged 30-40 years who received the YFV17D yellow fever vaccine. CDR3s include the opening cysteine and the closing phenylalanine or tryptophan. The D gene is left open where the match is weak. Size is stated for part of the rows, as once, few or many counts, or as a class when the clone is expanded.

j_call | d_call | clone_size | v_call | cdr3_nt | cdr3_aa
TRBJ2-7 | NA | NA | TRBV6-2/TRBV6-3 | TGTGCCAGCAGATGGACAGAAGGACTGGTCTACGAGCAGTACTTC | CASRWTEGLVYEQYF
TRBJ1-6 | NA | few | TRBV20-1 | TGCAGTGCCTACCGGGACGCCCCCAGTGACACCCTCCACTTT | CSAYRDAPSDTLHF
TRBJ2-7 | NA | few | TRBV5-1 | TGCGCCAGCAGCTTGGGTAGGCCTACGAAATCCGAGCAGTACTTC | CASSLGRPTKSEQYF
TRBJ2-5 | NA | many | TRBV3-1 | TGTGCCAGCAGCCAAGATGGCAAGACCCAGTACTTC | CASSQDGKTQYF
TRBJ2-3 | NA | many | TRBV7-2 | TGTGCCAGCAGCTTAAGGGACCCCCTAGGCACAGATACGCAGTATTTT | CASSLRDPLGTDTQYF
TRBJ2-5 | TRBD2 | NA | TRBV7-2 | TGTGCCAGCAGCTTAGGTCAGGGACTACACCAAGAGACCCAGTACTTC | CASSLGQGLHQETQYF
TRBJ2-7 | TRBD2 | many | TRBV7-9 | TGTGCCAGCACCGATCCGGGGGGGGGTATCTACGAGCAGTACTTC | CASTDPGGGIYEQYF
TRBJ2-4 | TRBD2 | few | TRBV20-1 | TGCAGTGTTCGCGGGGGGATAGATACCAAAAACATTCAGTACTTC | CSVRGGIDTKNIQYF
TRBJ2-5 | NA | few | TRBV5-1 | TGCGCCAGCAAGGCCGACCCACCCTCAGAGACCCAGTACTTC | CASKADPPSETQYF
TRBJ2-7 | TRBD2 | NA | TRBV28 | TGTGCCAGCAGTCTACTACCCCGGACTAGCGGATTCTACGAGCAGTACTTC | CASSLLPRTSGFYEQYF
TRBJ2-5 | NA | NA | TRBV4-3 | TGCGCCAGCAGCCAAGATTTATGGGAGACCCAGTACTTC | CASSQDLWETQYF